The 16 T cell receptor beta chains reported below all come from one sample, sequenced in a study of cytomegalovirus exposure and HLA in healthy donors. With 60 Vbeta and 13 Jbeta primers, the PCR was carried out. The assay was immunoSEQ multiplex PCR, and TCRdb's table has in-frame clones only and misses some. The sample shows 150,000 to 200,000 clones, over 60% of them seen only once. Sequencing was performed on PBMCs. All receptors come from a woman younger than 45 in good health and CMV-seronegative.

This chain uses TRBV11-2 with TRBJ1-4; D is unresolved. The germline V and J ends were trimmed by 1 base and 5 bases, with 11 bases remaining between them. Germline assignment: CDR1 SGHAT and CDR2 FQNNGV. The CDR3 consists of 15 residues. The CDR3 sequence: CASSLVRGLNEKLFF. The CDR3 DNA sequence: TGTGCCAGCAGCTTAGTTCGAGGGCTAAATGAAAAACTGTTTTTT. Variable domain in full (rest from reference TRBV11-2 and TRBJ1-4): EAGVAQSPRYKIIEKRQSVAFWCNPISGHATLYWYQQILGQGPKLLIQFQNNGVVDDSQLPKDRFSAERLKGVDSTLKIQPAKLEDSAVYLCASSLVRGLNEKLFFGSGTQLSVL.

The J gene is TRBJ1-1, the V gene TRBV13; no clear D gene. Germline V CDR1 and CDR2: PRHDT, FYEKMQ (reference sequence). Trimming took 3 bases from V and 4 from J, leaving 18 bases between them. The CDR3 consists of 16 residues. The CDR3 reads CASSFLGGSSGTEAFF. The CDR3 nucleotides read TGTGCCAGCAGCTTCCTTGGAGGGTCGTCGGGCACTGAAGCTTTCTTT.

This sequence joins TRBV9 and TRBJ2-1, with a possible D match to TRBD1 (5 bases). The CDR3 is made up of 16 amino acids. Trimming removed 0 bases at V and 9 bases at J, with 19 bases between. CDR1 SGDLS and CDR2 YYNGEE come from the germline V gene. CDR3 DNA: TGTGCCAGCAGCGTAGTGCAGGAATCCACCCAGGGTGAGCAGTTCTTC. Its protein product is CASSVVQESTQGEQFF.

The rearrangement links TRBV11-2 to TRBJ2-1, with a tentative D call TRBD1 (5 bases). This CDR3 spans 15 amino acids. Looked up from germline, CDR1 is SGHAT and CDR2 is FQNNGV. V shed 4 bases and J shed 7 bases, with 17 bases lying between them. CDR3 sequence: CASSSRDIPKNEQFF. The CDR3 DNA reads as TGTGCCAGCAGCTCCAGGGATATCCCCAAAAATGAGCAGTTCTTC.

V gene TRBV5-6 combines with J gene TRBJ2-1, with D tentatively TRBD2 (7 bases). The CDR3 is 16 residues long. Germline CDR1 is SGHDT and CDR2 is YYEEEE. Trimming cost V 0 bases and J 3 bases, with 13 bases left between them. CDR3 in DNA: TGTGCCAGCAGCTTGGGGGGGCGGGAGAGCTACAATGAGCAGTTCTTC. This gives the protein CASSLGGRESYNEQFF. Variable domain in full (rest from reference TRBV5-6 and TRBJ2-1): DAGVTQSPTHLIKTRGQQVTLRCSPKSGHDTVSWYQQALGQGPQFIFQYYEEEERQRGNFPDRFSGHQFPNYSSELNVNALLLGDSALYLCASSLGGRESYNEQFFGPGTRLTVL.

This chain's CDR3 is CASSLFSGTGITYGYTF. CDR3 nucleotide sequence: TGTGCCAGCAGTTTATTCTCGGGGACAGGGATTACCTATGGCTACACCTTC. The V call is TRBV27, the J call TRBJ1-2; 9 bases are a match to TRBD1. J lost 4 bases, V lost 1 base, and 10 bases had no gene match. Germline CDR1 MNHEY, CDR2 SMNVEV (reference sequence). This CDR3 is built from 17 residues.

The rearrangement links TRBV1 to TRBJ1-1; TRBD1 is the table's D call and was not checked against the DNA. TRBV1 is deemed a pseudogene. The length of the CDR3 is 16 residues. The CDR3 sequence: CTSSRIRQARNPEAFF. The CDR3, as DNA: TGCACCAGCAGCCGCATAAGACAGGCCCGGAACCCTGAAGCTTTCTTT.

This clone was recorded once. CDR3 residues: CASSLYGGQNTGELFF. The CDR3 DNA follows: TGCGCCAGCAGCTTGTACGGGGGTCAGAACACCGGGGAGCTGTTTTTT. The V call is TRBV5-1, the J call TRBJ2-2; a weak D match, TRBD2 (6 bases). CDR3 length: 16 residues. CDR1 and CDR2 (germline): SGHRS, YFSETQ. The V end was cut by 1 base, the J end by 1 base, with 11 bases between.

V usage is TRBV30 and J usage is TRBJ1-2; D call uncertain. Germline V gene sequence: CDR1 GTSNPN, CDR2 SVGIG (reference sequence). CDR3 size: 13 residues. Trimming pared 2 bases from V and 4 bases from J, leaving 11 bases between. CDR3 in amino acids: CAWSSVPGYGYTF. DNA of the CDR3: TGTGCCTGGAGTTCGGTTCCGGGCTATGGCTACACCTTC.

The V and J genes are TRBV10-3 and TRBJ2-3; 7 nucleotides line up with TRBD2. The CDR3 spans 15 residues. V lost 3 bases, J lost 3 bases, and 6 bases stayed unmatched. Germline values: CDR1 ENHRY, CDR2 SYGVKD. The CDR3 sequence is CAISDGGSITDTQYF. CDR3 coding DNA: TGTGCCATCAGTGATGGCGGGAGTATAACAGATACGCAGTATTTT.

The CDR3 here is CASRLRGGEDGYTF. The CDR3 DNA reads as TGTGCCAGTAGACTCCGGGGGGGCGAAGATGGCTACACCTTC. V and J are TRBV19 and TRBJ1-2, with D perhaps TRBD1 (6 bases). The germline V gene has CDR1 LNHDA and CDR2 SQIVND (reference sequence). V was clipped by 6 bases and J by 6 bases, with 17 bases between them. The CDR3 has 14 residues.

V gene TRBV9 combines with J gene TRBJ1-2, with D possibly TRBD1 on 5 matching bases. This CDR3 region has 13 residues. Germline V CDR1 and CDR2: SGDLS, YYNGEE. The V end was cut by 0 bases, the J end by 12 bases, with 15 bases between. Here the CDR3 reads CASSVAGQGANTF. In DNA form, the CDR3 reads TGTGCCAGCAGCGTAGCTGGGCAGGGTGCCAACACCTTC.

The CDR3 sequence: CASSVSGSTDTQYF. In DNA form, the CDR3 reads TGTGCCAGCAGCGTTAGCGGTAGCACAGATACGCAGTATTTT. The chain couples TRBV5-4 to TRBJ2-3; a weak D match, TRBD2 (6 bases). Trimming stripped 4 bases from V and 0 bases from J, with 9 bases between. CDR1 is SGHNT and CDR2 is YYREEE in the germline V gene (reference sequence). The CDR3 sequence is 14 residues long.

This chain connects TRBV11-3 to TRBJ2-7; TRBD2 agrees at 8 bases. The germline CDR1 and CDR2 sequences are SGHNT and YENEEA. V was pared by 2 bases and J by 4 bases, with 10 bases of the junction left unmatched. This CDR3 has 16 amino acids. The CDR3 nucleotides are TGTGCCAGCAGCTTATTTCAAACTAGCGGCAATTACGAGCAGTACTTC. It specifies CASSLFQTSGNYEQYF.

This clone came up a few times. The sample carries other DNA sequences with the same CDR3. The chain is built from TRBV9 and TRBJ2-7, with a tentative D call TRBD1 (5 bases). The CDR3 length is 14 residues. Germline assignment: CDR1 SGDLS and CDR2 YYNGEE. Trimming stripped 0 bases from V and 4 bases from J, with 11 bases between. As DNA, the CDR3 is TGTGCCAGCAGCGTAGGCCAGGGCCCATACGAGCAGTACTTC. This sequence encodes CASSVGQGPYEQYF.

This clone was observed a handful of times. This sequence joins TRBV19 and TRBJ1-4, with TRBD1 matching over 7 bases. The CDR3 sequence is 17 residues long. Germline-derived CDR1 and CDR2 are LNHDA and SQIVND (reference sequence). Trimming at V came to 1 base and at J to 2 bases, leaving 7 bases not matched to a gene. In DNA, the CDR3 is TGTGCCAGTAGTATAGCCCCAGGGGGATCGACTAATGAAAAACTGTTTTTT. This codes for CASSIAPGGSTNEKLFF.